These T cell receptor beta chains were read from a single sample in a study of T cell clones after liver transplantation. TCRdb keeps only in-frame clones here, not all; method: immunoSEQ multiplex PCR. Of around 18,000 clones listed, roughly nine tenths are singletons. The specimen was CD8+ T cells from blood, collected 46 months after liver transplant. The source is a human patient who received a liver transplant. Some of these T cells may belong to the graft donor. Both conserved end residues are part of each CDR3.

CAAGGVDTEAFF	TRBJ1-1	TRBV6-5
CAWSVSGGSQPQHF	TRBJ1-5	TRBV30
CASSLGGSYEQYF	TRBJ2-7	TRBV13
CASSWTLSYEQYF	TRBJ2-7	TRBV11-2
CASSLGVGVGTEAFF	TRBJ1-1	TRBV5-1
CASSQVLIAGRRDEQFF	TRBJ2-1	TRBV4-3
CSVESPSSYEQYF	TRBJ2-7	TRBV29-1
CASSKGNTEAFF	TRBJ1-1	TRBV27
CASSVGGGDYGYTF	TRBJ1-2	TRBV9
CASSPPTWGMADQPQHF	TRBJ1-5	TRBV28
CASRPVGTGGGYTF	TRBJ1-2	TRBV27
CASSPWGSNQPQHF	TRBJ1-5	TRBV27
CASSLFLRGTAFF	TRBJ1-1	TRBV28